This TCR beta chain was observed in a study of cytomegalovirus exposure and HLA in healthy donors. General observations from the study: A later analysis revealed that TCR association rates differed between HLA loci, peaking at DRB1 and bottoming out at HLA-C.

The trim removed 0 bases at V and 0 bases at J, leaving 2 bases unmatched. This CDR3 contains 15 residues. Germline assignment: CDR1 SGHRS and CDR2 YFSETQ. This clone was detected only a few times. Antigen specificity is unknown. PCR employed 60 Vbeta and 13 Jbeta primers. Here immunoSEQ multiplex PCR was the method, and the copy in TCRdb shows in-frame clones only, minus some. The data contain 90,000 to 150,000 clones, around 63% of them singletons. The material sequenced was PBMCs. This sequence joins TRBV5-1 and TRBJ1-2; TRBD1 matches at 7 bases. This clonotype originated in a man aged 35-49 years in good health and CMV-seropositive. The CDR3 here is CASSLGQGANYGYTF. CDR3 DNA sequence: TGCGCCAGCAGCTTGGGACAGGGAGCTAACTATGGCTACACCTTC.